This T cell receptor beta chain was identified in a study of OX40 agonist ivuxolimab in advanced cancers. In the study overall: Partial responses were achieved by three patients: one hepatocellular carcinoma, two cutaneous melanoma. Study-level points and caveats: Clonal expansion from baseline to week 6 occurred in both CD4+ and CD8+ T cells. Near-lowest levels of clonal expansion characterized partial responders at 0.1-3.0 mg/kg.

Some clones are missing from TCRdb's copy, which holds only in-frame ones; the method was immunoSEQ multiplex PCR. The sample lists around 25,000 clones, more than 70% occurring once. With respect to this clone: The antigen remains undetermined.

Any history of autoimmune disease or systemic immunosuppression disqualified patients. V lost 6 bases, J lost 5 bases, and 14 bases stayed unmatched. CDR3 length: 16 amino acids. CDR1 LNHDA and CDR2 SQIVND come from the germline V gene (reference sequence). The sequences come from CD4+ or CD8+ T cells sorted from blood, collected in a trial of the OX40 agonist ivuxolimab. The chain recombines TRBV19 with TRBJ2-5; TRBD2 matches at 8 bases. This TCR was sampled from an adult with an advanced solid tumor such as melanoma, head and neck, liver or kidney cancer. The CDR3 nucleotides read TGTGCCAGTAGCACCCCCCCTAGCGGGCCCGAGGAGACCCAGTACTTC. Amino acids: CASSTPPSGPEETQYF.